This TCR beta chain was captured in a study of blood T cell repertoires in COVID-19. Study details: Acute and convalescent COVID-19 specimens originated in the United States, Italy and Spain. PBMCs, B-cell-depleted T cells, or T cells were the source of the cDNA or gDNA that made up the material.

Original handling: Reference gene primer amplification yielded estimated nucleated cell counts. The method was immunoSEQ multiplex PCR; TCRdb's version includes in-frame clones alone and lacks a portion of them. V, J and clone size are those of that table, while D and trimming were read from the DNA. Of 120,000 or so clones listed, 90% are singletons. The CDR3 runs 19 residues. V dropped 6 bases and J dropped 2; count of bases not matched to a gene: 15. Germline loops: CDR1 SNHLY, CDR2 FYNNEI. The chain employs TRBV2 and TRBJ2-3; 12 nucleotides align to TRBD2. Sequencing input: peripheral blood. The sequence was obtained from a man aged 50-60 years with active COVID-19. The CDR3 nucleotides are TGTGCCAGCAGCAAAAGCACACGACTAGCGGGGGCCTACACAGATACGCAGTATTTT. This codes for CASSKSTRLAGAYTDTQYF.